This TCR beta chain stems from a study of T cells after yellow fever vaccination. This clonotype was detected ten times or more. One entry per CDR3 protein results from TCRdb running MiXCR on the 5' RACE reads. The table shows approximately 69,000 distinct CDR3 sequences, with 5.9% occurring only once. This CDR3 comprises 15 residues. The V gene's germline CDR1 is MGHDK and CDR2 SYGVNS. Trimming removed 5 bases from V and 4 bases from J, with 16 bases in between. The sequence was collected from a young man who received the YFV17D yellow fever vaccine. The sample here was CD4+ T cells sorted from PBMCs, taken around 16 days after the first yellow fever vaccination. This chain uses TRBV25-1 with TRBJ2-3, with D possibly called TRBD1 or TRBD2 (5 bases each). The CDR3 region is CASSTTGGPADTQYF. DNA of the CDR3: TGTGCCAGCAGTACCACAGGAGGCCCCGCAGATACGCAGTATTTT.